This record covers a single TCR beta chain. The assay was immunoSEQ multiplex PCR, and TCRdb's table has in-frame clones only and misses some. This repertoire shows roughly 97,000 clones, about nine tenths found once; its top ten account for around 16%. CDR3 length: 13 amino acids. Germline assignment: CDR1 SGHRS and CDR2 YFSETQ. V lost 1 base to trimming and J lost 3 bases, with 5 bases between them. This sample was taken from a study of blood T cell repertoires in COVID-19. The sample consisted of peripheral blood. This sequence joins TRBV5-1 and TRBJ2-1; D uncertain. The clonotype was recovered from a man in his fifties with acute or convalescent COVID-19. The CDR3 region is CASSLSSYNEQFF. The CDR3 DNA sequence: TGCGCCAGCAGCTTGAGTAGCTACAATGAGCAGTTCTTC.